This is a list of T cell receptor beta chains from one sample in a study of cytomegalovirus exposure and HLA in healthy donors. Some clones are missing from TCRdb's copy, which holds only in-frame ones; the method was immunoSEQ multiplex PCR. The table includes about 310,000 clones, roughly 87% detected once. The specimen was PBMCs. The source of these receptors is a man aged 30-40 years in good health and CMV-seronegative. CDR3s include the opening cysteine and the closing phenylalanine or tryptophan. D genes are given only for firm matches. Some rows have no size entry. The others give once, few or many, or a class for an expanded clone.

CDR3 protein,CDR3 DNA,clone size,J gene,D gene,V gene
CASSLQGVRSYNEQFF,TGTGCCAGCAGCTTACAGGGTGTCAGGTCCTACAATGAGCAGTTCTTC,NA,TRBJ2-1,NA,TRBV5-4
CASSLVRAGGSTDTQYF,TGTGCCAGCAGCTTAGTTCGAGCGGGGGGGAGCACAGATACGCAGTATTTT,NA,TRBJ2-3,TRBD2,TRBV7-6
CASSSRTGEDYGYTF,TGTGCCAGCAGCTCTCGGACAGGGGAGGACTATGGCTACACCTTC,NA,TRBJ1-2,TRBD1,TRBV9
CASSEGQGAYDEQFF,TGCGCCAGCAGTGAGGGGCAGGGGGCTTATGATGAGCAGTTCTTC,NA,TRBJ2-1,TRBD1,TRBV10-1
CASSATGVSGNTIYF,TGTGCCAGCAGCGCTACAGGGGTCTCTGGAAACACCATATATTTT,NA,TRBJ1-3,TRBD1,TRBV9
CASSQDRSGDHSPLHF,TGCGCCAGCAGCCAAGATCGATCAGGGGATCACTCACCCCTCCACTTT,NA,TRBJ1-6,NA,TRBV4-3
CAIGTSPPNEQFF,TGTGCCATCGGGACTAGCCCCCCCAATGAGCAGTTCTTC,NA,TRBJ2-1,TRBD2,TRBV6-1
CASSRGGPNTGELFF,TGTGCCAGCAGTCGGGGGGGACCGAACACCGGGGAGCTGTTTTTT,NA,TRBJ2-2,TRBD2,TRBV6-5
CASSLDPRGRSSYNEQFF,TGTGCCAGCAGCTTAGATCCCCGTGGCCGGAGCTCCTACAATGAGCAGTTCTTC,NA,TRBJ2-1,NA,TRBV11-2
CASSDRHNYGYTF,TGTGCCAGCAGCGACAGGCATAACTATGGCTACACCTTC,NA,TRBJ1-2,NA,TRBV7-9
CASSNGQGTEAFF,TGTGCCAGCAGCAATGGACAGGGTACTGAAGCTTTCTTT,once,TRBJ1-1,TRBD1,TRBV7-2
CAWRAGSVSSYNSPLHF,TGTGCCTGGAGGGCGGGCAGCGTGAGCTCCTATAATTCACCCCTCCACTTT,NA,TRBJ1-6,NA,TRBV30
CASPAGTSGQRWNEQFF,TGTGCCAGCCCCGCCGGGACTAGCGGGCAGCGGTGGAATGAGCAGTTCTTC,NA,TRBJ2-1,TRBD2,TRBV2
CASSPRQAETQYF,TGTGCCAGCTCACCACGACAGGCAGAGACCCAGTACTTC,NA,TRBJ2-5,NA,TRBV18
CASSQEHGWNTEAFF,TGCGCCAGCAGCCAAGAGCACGGGTGGAACACTGAAGCTTTCTTT,NA,TRBJ1-1,NA,TRBV4-3
CASSWNRAGGYQETQYF,TGTGCCAGCAGCTGGAACAGAGCGGGGGGTTACCAAGAGACCCAGTACTTC,NA,TRBJ2-5,TRBD2,TRBV7-2
CASSYNGEGPYEQYF,TGCGCCAGCAGCTACAACGGCGAGGGCCCCTACGAGCAGTACTTC,NA,TRBJ2-7,NA,TRBV5-1
CASSRGSTDTQYF,TGTGCCAGCAGCAGGGGCTCCACAGATACGCAGTATTTT,NA,TRBJ2-3,NA,TRBV6-1
CASSQGSTGGVYGYTF,TGCGCCAGCAGCCAAGGCTCAACGGGGGGGGTTTATGGCTACACCTTC,NA,TRBJ1-2,NA,TRBV4-1
CASQIPVTGNF,TGTGCCAGCCAGATACCCGTGACGGGGAACTTC,NA,TRBJ1-2,NA,TRBV6-5
CASSPGQGANQPQHF,TGTGCCAGCAGCCCGGGACAGGGGGCGAATCAGCCCCAGCATTTT,NA,TRBJ1-5,TRBD1,TRBV6-5
CASRVDRAEKLFF,TGTGCCAGCAGGGTCGACAGGGCTGAAAAACTGTTTTTT,NA,TRBJ1-4,TRBD1,TRBV6-6
CASSLLAGGGTKETQYF,TGTGCCAGCAGCTTACTAGCGGGGGGCGGAACTAAAGAGACCCAGTACTTC,NA,TRBJ2-5,TRBD2,TRBV11-2
CAWSSHRGLGNIQYF,TGTGCCTGGAGTTCACACAGGGGGCTGGGAAACATTCAGTACTTC,once,TRBJ2-4,TRBD1,TRBV30
CASSSTGVQYF,TGTGCCAGCAGCTCAACAGGGGTGCAGTACTTC,few,TRBJ2-7,TRBD1,TRBV7-9
CASSYYPGQVGGYTF,TGTGCCAGCAGTTATTATCCCGGACAGGTGGGTGGCTACACCTTC,NA,TRBJ1-2,TRBD1,TRBV6-9
CASSLSSIYEQYF,TGTGCCAGCAGCTTGTCCAGTATCTACGAGCAGTACTTC,NA,TRBJ2-7,NA,TRBV5-6
CASSDGTGGWTNTEAFF,TGCGCCAGCAGCGACGGGACAGGGGGGTGGACGAACACTGAAGCTTTCTTT,NA,TRBJ1-1,TRBD1,TRBV5-1
CATSIHSNQPQHF,TGTGCCACCAGCATTCATAGCAATCAGCCCCAGCATTTT,NA,TRBJ1-5,NA,TRBV15
CASSLGAGGRQAQAFF,TGTGCCAGCAGCTTAGGAGCAGGCGGGAGACAGGCTCAAGCTTTCTTT,NA,TRBJ1-1,NA,TRBV13
CATRSGQETQYF,TGTGCCACCCGTAGCGGCCAAGAGACCCAGTACTTC,NA,TRBJ2-5,NA,TRBV28
CASSLQGASSGNTIYF,TGTGCCAGCAGCTTGCAGGGGGCGTCCTCTGGAAACACCATATATTTT,NA,TRBJ1-3,TRBD1,TRBV7-9
CAWSAWAVSYGYTF,TGTGCCTGGAGTGCGTGGGCAGTTTCCTATGGCTACACCTTC,few,TRBJ1-2,NA,TRBV30
CASSIEGAYNEQFF,TGTGCCAGTAGTATCGAGGGGGCCTACAATGAGCAGTTCTTC,NA,TRBJ2-1,NA,TRBV19
CASSWTLSGSSYNEQFF,TGTGCCAGCAGCTGGACCCTTAGCGGGAGCTCCTACAATGAGCAGTTCTTC,NA,TRBJ2-1,TRBD2,TRBV7-2
CASSKFDRTYGYTF,TGTGCCAGCAGTAAGTTTGACAGGACGTATGGCTACACCTTC,NA,TRBJ1-2,NA,TRBV6-1
CASSQTSRTSAYEQYF,TGCGCCAGCAGCCAGACTTCCCGGACATCTGCTTACGAGCAGTACTTC,NA,TRBJ2-7,NA,TRBV4-1
CASSYTNPTGSGELFF,TGTGCCAGCAGTTACACAAATCCGACAGGGTCCGGGGAGCTGTTTTTT,NA,TRBJ2-2,TRBD1,TRBV6-5
CSVEDRDSYEQYF,TGCAGCGTTGAAGACAGGGACTCCTACGAGCAGTACTTC,NA,TRBJ2-7,NA,TRBV29-1
CATSRGIGPGQPQHF,TGTGCCACCAGCAGAGGTATAGGGCCGGGGCAGCCCCAGCATTTT,NA,TRBJ1-5,NA,TRBV15
CASSPGLAGFSETQYF,TGTGCCAGCAGTCCCGGACTAGCGGGGTTTAGTGAGACCCAGTACTTC,NA,TRBJ2-5,TRBD2,TRBV27
CASSPGQVNSNYGYTF,TGTGCCAGCTCACCAGGACAGGTGAATTCTAACTATGGCTACACCTTC,NA,TRBJ1-2,TRBD1,TRBV18
CASSEWTVYNSPLHF,TGTGCCAGCAGTGAATGGACAGTATATAATTCACCCCTCCACTTT,NA,TRBJ1-6,NA,TRBV25-1
CASSIGPSSYEQYF,TGTGCCAGTAGTATCGGTCCGAGCTCCTACGAGCAGTACTTC,NA,TRBJ2-7,NA,TRBV19
CASSLPGQGAGGYTF,TGTGCCAGCAGCTTGCCCGGACAGGGGGCGGGTGGCTACACCTTC,NA,TRBJ1-2,TRBD1,TRBV5-6
CASSRTSGGVRIPDTQYF,TGCGCCAGCAGTCGTACTAGCGGGGGGGTGAGAATCCCAGATACGCAGTATTTT,NA,TRBJ2-3,TRBD2,TRBV5-1
CASSLGAVDTEAFF,TGTGCCAGTAGTTTGGGGGCCGTGGACACTGAAGCTTTCTTT,few,TRBJ1-1,NA,TRBV19
CASTRPARRLEAFF,TGTGCCAGCACTCGTCCGGCCCGGCGACTTGAAGCTTTCTTT,NA,TRBJ1-1,NA,TRBV5-8
CASAGQGRTGELFF,TGTGCCAGTGCGGGACAGGGGAGAACCGGGGAGCTGTTTTTT,NA,TRBJ2-2,TRBD1,TRBV27
CASSLAEGGWTEAFF,TGTGCCAGCAGCTTGGCAGAGGGTGGGTGGACTGAAGCTTTCTTT,NA,TRBJ1-1,NA,TRBV5-6
CASTFSAGGYYGYTF,TGTGCCAGCACCTTCTCGGCAGGGGGCTACTATGGCTACACCTTC,few,TRBJ1-2,TRBD1,TRBV2
CASSFGAGEETQYF,TGTGCCAGCAGCTTTGGGGCAGGAGAAGAGACCCAGTACTTC,once,TRBJ2-5,NA,TRBV11-3
CASSLLAGTPYNEQFF,TGTGCCAGCAGTCTATTAGCGGGGACCCCCTACAATGAGCAGTTCTTC,NA,TRBJ2-1,TRBD2,TRBV11-3
CATSRQRSYNEQFF,TGTGCCACCAGCAGACAGCGCTCCTACAATGAGCAGTTCTTC,NA,TRBJ2-1,NA,TRBV15
CAWGLGGLSGYTF,TGTGCCTGGGGATTGGGGGGGCTAAGCGGCTACACCTTC,NA,TRBJ1-2,NA,TRBV30
CASSITPANYGYTF,TGTGCCAGTAGTATCACACCCGCTAACTATGGCTACACCTTC,NA,TRBJ1-2,NA,TRBV19
CASSFDRSPNNEQFF,TGTGCCAGCAGCTTTGACAGGTCCCCGAACAATGAGCAGTTCTTC,NA,TRBJ2-1,NA,TRBV7-7
CASSQAKRATNEKLFF,TGCGCCAGCAGCCAAGCTAAAAGAGCAACTAATGAAAAACTGTTTTTT,NA,TRBJ1-4,NA,TRBV4-3
CASSSPGQGKYEQYF,TGTGCCAGCAGTTCGCCGGGACAGGGAAAATACGAGCAGTACTTC,once,TRBJ2-7,TRBD1,TRBV6-5
CASSSGQGSYNEQFF,TGCGCCAGCAGCTCAGGACAGGGCTCCTACAATGAGCAGTTCTTC,NA,TRBJ2-1,TRBD1,TRBV5-1